This TCR beta chain was documented in a study of CD8 T cells in ankylosing spondylitis listed by TCRdb under 2017. Concerning the study at large: The study profiled T cell receptor beta repertoires in healthy donors and ankylosing spondylitis patients to find disease-linked TCR variants. The whole study cohort included 95 to 130 healthy donors and 25 ankylosing spondylitis patients. Peripheral blood samples were taken, and synovial fluid was additionally collected from ankylosing spondylitis patients. Findings and caveats that apply to the study as a whole: According to the report, matched synovial fluid samples from ankylosing spondylitis patients were significantly enriched for the disease-linked clones. In peripheral blood, the disease-linked clones were found at relatively low frequencies and had a CD8+ phenotype. Blood from ankylosing spondylitis patients appeared to be characterized by a TCR beta motif made up of 8 or 9 highly homologous amino acid variants. Some of the motif variants had been reported before in the synovial fluid and blood of reactive arthritis patients, a finding that suggests common disease-initiation mechanisms.

The sequencing machine was an Illumina HiSeq 2500. TCR beta libraries were prepared by quantitative 5'-RACE with molecular barcodes. On the authors' methods: A new computational method based on a probabilistic model of VDJ rearrangement was used to identify disease-linked TCR variants. In TCRdb, the public reads were trimmed at Q25 with fastp and aligned with MiXCR, with productive beta chains retained. Rows are combined by CDR3 protein, so each entry shows the most common genes and DNA. The V and J calls were not made by the authors but by TCRdb's processing. Counted in this sample were about 250,000 distinct CDR3 sequences; under 8.5% of them appeared once. Of the sample, roughly 5% falls within the top ten clones. Sequences SGHRS (CDR1) and YFSETQ (CDR2) are obtained from the germline V gene. V and J lose 0 bases and 4 bases, and a span of 18 bases separates them. The CDR3 has 17 amino acids, counting the end cysteine and phenylalanine. The sequence is cut down to CDR3 DNA, 51 bases in frame from base 1.

This clonotype appeared many times. Its antigen is unknown. Nothing much larger sits one base from this clone, and base qualities are not available. This receptor was obtained from a female donor with ankylosing spondylitis or in good health (not recorded which). Material: blood, either unsorted or a sorted T cell fraction (not recorded which). This sequence uses TRBV5-1 and TRBJ2-3; the D region possibly corresponds to TRBD1 (5 bases align). In nucleotides, the sequence is TGCGCCAGCAGCTTGGGGCCTTTGGGGCAGCCCGCAGATACGCAGTATTTT. Its product reads: CASSLGPLGQPADTQYF.